This TCR beta chain stems from a study of human T cells and chemical hapten exposure. In the study overall: It was small differences in pooled library volume that mainly caused per-sample TCR yields to vary.

At least ten counts were recorded for this clonotype. What it binds is unknown. General study points: DPC sensitization left the count of TCRs above 1 in 1000 unchanged.

Germline V lookup: CDR1 SGHRS, CDR2 YFSETQ. The CDR3 consists of 17 residues. V gave up 7 bases and J gave up 3 bases, with 24 bases separating them. It was from unfractionated whole blood that total RNA was extracted. Each cDNA molecule in the library carried unique molecular identifiers. Authors' processing steps: Samples contained a median of about 96,000 TCRs, with a range of roughly 20,000 to 690,600. In TCRdb, the 5' RACE reads were re-called with MiXCR into one record per CDR3 protein. TCRdb, not the authors, supplied the V and J calls. This sample has about 140,000 distinct CDR3 sequences; 4.1% occur once, and the top ten carry 1.3% to 1.5%.

The sequence derives from a female donor in good health. The chain combines TRBV5-1 with TRBJ2-3; possibly TRBD2 for D (7 bases). The CDR3 loop is CASLLWGGAFGTDTQYF. The CDR3 DNA is TGCGCCAGCCTCCTTTGGGGGGGGGCCTTTGGTACAGATACGCAGTATTTT.